This T cell receptor (beta chain) was retrieved from a study of shared clonotypes between healthy human individuals. Overall study context: Three plates were used per donor for CD4 naive, three for CD4 memory, two for CD8 naive and one for CD8 memory. Regarding the study as a whole: Sorted-subset sequencing, rarefaction showed, was incomplete despite large depth.

CD8 cells classed as naive were CD45RO-negative and positively selected for CCR7, excluding terminally differentiated effector memory CD45RA+ cells. Each cell subset's genomic DNA was divided evenly among several immunoSEQ plates. Original processing notes: Junction-only immunoSEQ data arrived without quality scores, meaning filtering differed. Assay used: immunoSEQ multiplex PCR; TCRdb lists only in-frame clones, some missing. V, J and clone size were drawn from that table, and D and trimming were deduced from the DNA. The sample has a few hundred thousand clones, around 95% seen once. V lost 5 bases and J lost 6; bases outside the gene matches: 11. The germline V gene has CDR1 MNHEY and CDR2 SVGAGI. This CDR3 has 15 residues. To note about this clone: Its antigen is currently unknown.

This clonotype originated in a woman in her thirties in good health. Input material: naive CD8+ T cells sorted from blood. This sequence joins TRBV6-5 and TRBJ1-2, with 8 bases lining up with TRBD1. The CDR3 bases are TGTGCCAGCAGTACGGACAGGGAAAGTGGGGATGGCTACACCTTC. Translating gives CASSTDRESGDGYTF.